This T cell receptor beta chain was obtained from a study of monozygotic twins with inflammatory bowel disease. Study findings and constraints: Among IBD patients, TCRbeta diversity (inverse Simpson) was lower than in healthy co-twins.

As for this clonotype: The antigen remains undetermined.

The authors ran two nested PCRs of about 17 and 10 cycles on TCRalpha and TCRbeta cDNA. TCRdb re-analyzed the 5' RACE reads; it lists each CDR3 protein once, without DNA. This table holds roughly 90,000 distinct CDR3 sequences. CDR1 and CDR2 (germline): SGHKS, YYEKEE (reference sequence). This CDR3 has 13 amino acids. Researchers isolated total RNA from whole blood without sorting T cells. The TCR originated in a human donor with ulcerative colitis or Crohn's disease, or a healthy co-twin of an affected twin (not recorded which). Specimen: blood. V and J are TRBV5-5 and TRBJ1-4. CDR3 loop: CASSLDWTEKLFF.